A single TCR beta chain is shown here with its context. Time point noted: peripheral blood 6 weeks after treatment start. The sample belongs to a study of PD-L1 blockade in urothelial cancer. Study-wide context: The number of prior chemotherapy regimens per patient was 0 to 3. Blood analysis occurred 3 weeks (second dose) and 6 weeks after treatment start.

The data were produced by immunoSEQ multiplex PCR, yet TCRdb's version contains in-frame clones alone and is incomplete. The sample has 31,000 or so clones, 70% to 90% seen once. The CDR3 totals 15 residues. V was pared by 3 bases and J by 3 bases, with 15 bases between. In germline, CDR1 is SQVTM, CDR2 ANQGSEA. The material sequenced was PBMCs, taken around atezolizumab (anti-PD-L1) treatment. The clonotype originates from a man of 80 years or more with urothelial cancer. V usage is TRBV29-1 and J usage is TRBJ1-3; D is unclear. CDR3 in amino acids: CSVDDGIGSGNTIYF. CDR3 coding DNA: TGCAGCGTTGACGACGGGATCGGCAGTGGAAACACCATATATTTT.